This TCR beta chain was found in a study of identical twins. A single count supports this clonotype. Trimming removed 1 base from V and 7 bases from J; junction bases left unmatched: 4. This CDR3 has 14 residues. CDR1 and CDR2 from the germline V gene are LGHNT and FRNRAP. TCRdb used MiXCR to reprocess the 5' RACE reads, holding one entry per CDR3 protein. The sample yields more than 400,000 distinct CDR3 sequences, about 16% seen once. The same data also went into a second study, on yellow fever vaccine responses in identical twins.

J is TRBJ2-1 and V is TRBV12-5; TRBD2 agrees at 7 bases. The sequenced sample consisted of CD4+ T cells sorted from blood. The clonotype originates from a woman aged 18-29 years in good health. The DNA for the CDR3 is TGTGCTAGTGGTTTGGAGTGGGGGGGGAATGAGCAGTTCTTC. Translating it yields CASGLEWGGNEQFF. Full variable domain (remainder filled in from reference TRBV12-5 and TRBJ2-1): DARVTQTPRHKVTEMGQEVTMRCQPILGHNTVFWYRQTMMQGLELLAYFRNRAPLDDSGMPKDRFSAEMPDATLATLKIQPSEPRDSAVYFCASGLEWGGNEQFFGPGTRLTVL.